This T cell receptor beta chain was sequenced during a study of T cells in Graves' hyperthyroidism and ophthalmopathy. Researchers took RNA transcripts and amplified the TCR beta CDR3 regions from them. The primer set for the first-round RT-PCR of the TCR CDR3 was HTBI. TCRdb fed the multiplex PCR reads into MiXCR, producing one record per CDR3 protein. The sample contains 490,000 or so distinct CDR3 sequences, approximately 16% of which appear only once. Overall study findings and caveats: Median prediction lead before ophthalmopathy onset was six to eight months with the model. Blood also carried most thyroid clonotypes expanded above 0.001.

Each diagnosis drew on symptoms, thyroxine, TRAb, thyroid ultrasound and orbital computed tomography findings. This clonotype occurred a few times. Its antigen is not known. CDR3 length: 15 residues. With 1 base removed from V and 3 bases from J, the gap between germline ends came to 10 bases. Germline values: CDR1 SGHAT, CDR2 FQNNGV. This chain connects TRBV11-2 to TRBJ2-1; D gene unclear. Sequencing was performed on blood. The receptor's source is a woman aged 25 to 39 with Graves' ophthalmopathy. CDR3 nucleotide sequence: TGTGCCAGCAGCTTAGCGCCCGCTTTCTACAATGAGCAGTTCTTC. Translation gives CASSLAPAFYNEQFF.